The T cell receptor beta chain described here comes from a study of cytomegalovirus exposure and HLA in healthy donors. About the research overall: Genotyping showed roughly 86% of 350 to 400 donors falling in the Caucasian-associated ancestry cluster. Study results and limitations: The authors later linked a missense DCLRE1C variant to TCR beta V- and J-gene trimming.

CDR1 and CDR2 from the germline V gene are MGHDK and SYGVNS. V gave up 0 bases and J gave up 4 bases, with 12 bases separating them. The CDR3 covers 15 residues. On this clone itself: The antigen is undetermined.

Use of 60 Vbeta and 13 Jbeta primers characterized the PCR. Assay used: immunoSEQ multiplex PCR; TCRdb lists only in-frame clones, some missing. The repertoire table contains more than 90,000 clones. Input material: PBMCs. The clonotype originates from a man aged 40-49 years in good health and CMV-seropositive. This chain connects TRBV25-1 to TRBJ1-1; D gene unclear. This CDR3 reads CASSEYEGRSTEAFF. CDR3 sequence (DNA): TGTGCCAGCAGTGAATACGAGGGAAGGAGCACTGAAGCTTTCTTT. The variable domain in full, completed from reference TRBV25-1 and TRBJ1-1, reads EADIYQTPRYLVIGTGKKITLECSQTMGHDKMYWYQQDPGMELHLIHYSYGVNSTEKGDLSSESTVSRIRTEHFPLTLESARPSHTSQYLCASSEYEGRSTEAFFGQGTRLTVV.